The clone carrying this T cell receptor (beta chain) showed up many times. The antigen is not known. The entry originates in a study of Graves' ophthalmopathy and Graves' hyperthyroidism. The CDR3 consists of 14 residues. Germline V gene data show CDR1 as SGHVS and CDR2 as FQNEAQ. Trimming removed 4 bases from V and 1 base from J, with 8 bases in between. Enrollment excluded any patients with other autoimmune diseases, uncontrolled infections, pregnancy or lactation. Amplified TCR beta CDR3 regions were obtained using RNA transcripts as template. An opening RT-PCR round employed HTBI primers and preceded a second-round multiplex PCR. TCRdb processed the multiplex PCR reads anew with MiXCR; each CDR3 protein has one entry. The sample has around 1,000,000 distinct CDR3 sequences, about 35% seen once; the top ten hold over 8.5%. Overall study findings and caveats: With 70.59% sensitivity and approximately 73% specificity, the model predicted ophthalmopathy progression.

The V and J genes are TRBV7-8 and TRBJ1-5; no firm D call. Material for sequencing was peripheral blood or thyroid tissue (not recorded which). The TCR originated in an adult man with Graves' hyperthyroidism. Written as DNA, the CDR3 is TGTGCCAGCAGCTCGACACCAAGCAATCAGCCCCAGCATTTT. It encodes CASSSTPSNQPQHF. The full variable domain, its missing parts supplied by reference TRBV7-8 and TRBJ1-5, is GAGVSQSPRYKVAKRGQDVALRCDPISGHVSLFWYQQALGQGPEFLTYFQNEAQLDKSGLPSDRFFAERPEGSVSTLKIQRTQQEDSAVYLCASSSTPSNQPQHFGDGTRLSIL.